The clone carrying this T cell receptor beta chain showed up just a few times. These data come from a study of blood T cell repertoires in COVID-19. Study information: COVID-19 samples, acute and convalescent, were from the United States, Italy and Spain. The cDNA or gDNA used as material had been derived from T cells, B-cell-depleted T cells, or PBMCs.

CDR3 length equals 13 residues. The germline V gene encodes CDR1 SGHRS and CDR2 YFSETQ. The germline V and J ends were trimmed by 2 bases and 3 bases, with 9 bases remaining between them. As processed by the authors: Reference gene primer amplification in the assay estimated nucleated cell counts. The repertoire was sequenced with immunoSEQ multiplex PCR; TCRdb's copy has only in-frame clones and lacks some. The V and J calls and clone size come from that table; D and trimming were worked out from the DNA. In the table there are roughly 170,000 clones, under 85% of which are singletons. The chain carries TRBV5-1 and TRBJ2-7; D is ambiguous. The clonotype originates from a human donor in a cohort sampled during active COVID-19. The sequencing input was peripheral blood. The CDR3 DNA sequence: TGCGCCAGCAGCTTCCGAGAGAGCTACGAGCAGTACTTC. Translation gives CASSFRESYEQYF. Full variable domain (remainder filled in from reference TRBV5-1 and TRBJ2-7): KAGVTQTPRYLIKTRGQQVTLSCSPISGHRSVSWYQQTPGQGLQFLFEYFSETQRNKGNFPGRFSGRQFSNSRSEMNVSTLELGDSALYLCASSFRESYEQYFGPGTRLTVT.